Presented here are 8 T cell receptor beta chains from one specimen sequenced in a study of vaccination and CD4 T cells after COVID-19. No cognate antigen is known for these TCRs. Cultured CD4+ T cell DNA underwent sequencing with the Oncomine TCR Beta short-read assay. TCRdb re-called the PCR reads through MiXCR, storing one row per CDR3 protein. Among around 26,000 distinct CDR3 sequences, 55% to 70% were seen once, and the ten largest hold approximately 5%. Treatment noted: roughly 10-day PBMC culture with coronavirus spike peptide pools or control peptides (ViraFEST assay). The sample comprised CD4+ T cells from blood, cultured in vitro. The receptors stem from a human donor who had recovered from COVID-19.

This chain joins TRBV28 and TRBJ1-5, with D unresolved. Trimming took 6 bases from V and 0 from J, leaving 6 bases between them. Germline CDR1 MDHEN, CDR2 SYDVKM. The CDR3 is 13 amino acids. The CDR3 spells CASRDGSNQPQHF. The CDR3 DNA follows: TGTGCCAGCAGGGACGGTAGCAATCAGCCCCAGCATTTT.

This clonotype is labeled medium-sized. The J gene is TRBJ2-2, the V gene TRBV20-1; 9 bases fit TRBD2. Germline lookup yields CDR1 DFQATT and CDR2 SNEGSKA (reference sequence). V dropped 1 base and J dropped 4; count of bases not matched to a gene: 7. This CDR3 contains 16 residues. The CDR3: CSARAGLAGRTGELFF. CDR3 bases: TGCAGTGCTAGAGCGGGGCTAGCGGGACGCACCGGGGAGCTGTTTTTT.

This clonotype has more than one count but fewer than ten. The chain links TRBV6-1 to TRBJ1-5, with 7 bases aligning to TRBD1. The CDR3 is made up of 15 amino acids. V shed 6 bases, J shed 10 bases, and the junction held 15 bases outside the gene matches. Germline CDR1 reads MNHNS; CDR2 reads SASEGT. CDR3 nucleotide sequence: TGTGCCAGCAGACAACAAGGACAGGTCATGGCCCCCCAGCATTTT. Protein sequence: CASRQQGQVMAPQHF.

This clonotype was seen only a few times. The chain links TRBV28 to TRBJ1-1; unclear D gene. From germline, CDR1 is MDHEN and CDR2 SYDVKM. Deletions cut 5 bases from V and 5 bases from J, with 12 bases between. CDR3 size: 13 residues. In DNA, the CDR3 is TGTGCCAGCAGTCCCTCAAGGAGGACTGAAGCTTTCTTT. Translating gives CASSPSRRTEAFF.

The table lists this clonotype with a few counts. The chain combines TRBV10-2 with TRBJ1-2; no clear D gene. This CDR3 contains 13 residues. Trimming took 3 bases from V and 4 from J, leaving 9 bases between them. Germline V gene data show CDR1 as WSHSY and CDR2 as SAAADI. The CDR3: CASSEFRSYGYTF. The CDR3 nucleotides are TGCGCCAGCAGTGAATTTCGGAGCTATGGCTACACCTTC.

This rearrangement joins TRBV28 to TRBJ2-7; 9 bases line up with TRBD2. With 9 bases clipped from V and 2 bases from J, the junction kept 8 bases outside the gene matches. Germline CDR1 and CDR2: MDHEN and SYDVKM. The CDR3 loop spans 14 amino acids. DNA for the CDR3: TGTGCCAGTCCCAGGGGGACTAGCCCCTACGAGCAGTACTTC. It specifies CASPRGTSPYEQYF.

In its sample, this clonotype was seen a few times. The V call is TRBV7-2, the J call TRBJ2-3; D gene ambiguous. This CDR3 is 10 amino acids long. V dropped 8 bases and J dropped 6 bases, with 6 bases sitting between them. Looked up from germline, CDR1 is SGHTA and CDR2 is FQGNSA. CDR3 in amino acids: CASGRDTQYF. The CDR3 coding sequence is TGTGCCAGCGGCCGTGATACGCAGTATTTT.

The chain couples TRBV20-1 to TRBJ2-7; 8 bases are a match to TRBD2. The CDR3 runs 15 residues. The J segment lost 0 bases and the V segment lost 6 bases, leaving 10 bases of the junction unmatched. Per germline, CDR1 DFQATT and CDR2 SNEGSKA (reference sequence). CDR3 region: CSAVTSGTASYEQYF. CDR3 bases: TGCAGTGCCGTAACTAGCGGTACGGCCTCCTACGAGCAGTACTTC.